Each of the 29 T cell receptor beta chains below was sequenced from the same sample in a study of PD-L1 blockade in urothelial cancer. Time point meaning: peripheral blood 6 weeks after treatment start. Some clones are missing from TCRdb's copy, which holds only in-frame ones; the method was immunoSEQ multiplex PCR. The sample shows around 48,000 clones, approximately 86% of them seen only once. The source material was PBMCs, sampled around atezolizumab (anti-PD-L1) treatment. These receptors were obtained from a man in his 60s with urothelial cancer.

This clone occurred a few times. J is TRBJ2-7 and V is TRBV14, with a tentative D call TRBD2 (6 bases). Germline loops: CDR1 SGHDN, CDR2 FVKESK. V lost 4 bases and J lost 2, with 9 bases in between. The CDR3 covers 13 residues. The CDR3 DNA sequence: TGTGCCAGCAGCCTCGGGAGAGCCTACGAGCAGTACTTC. This codes for CASSLGRAYEQYF.

V gene TRBV15 combines with J gene TRBJ2-6, with D possibly TRBD1 on 5 matching bases. The CDR3 contains 15 residues. Germline lookup yields CDR1 LNHNV and CDR2 YYDKDF (reference sequence). The V and J ends lost 1 base and 3 bases respectively, with 7 bases between them. In DNA, the CDR3 is TGTGCCACCAGCAGAGCAAGGGGTGGGGCCAACGTCCTGACTTTC. Protein: CATSRARGGANVLTF. Full variable domain (remainder filled in from reference TRBV15 and TRBJ2-6): DAMVIQNPRYQVTQFGKPVTLSCSQTLNHNVMYWYQQKSSQAPKLLFHYYDKDFNNEADTPDNFQSRRPNTSFCFLDIRSPGLGDTAMYLCATSRARGGANVLTFGAGSRLTVL.

The CDR3 region is CAISEGKQGDNEKLFF. The CDR3 bases are TGTGCCATCAGTGAGGGTAAACAGGGGGATAATGAAAAACTGTTTTTT. The J gene is TRBJ1-4, the V gene TRBV10-3, with 8 bases that match TRBD1. The junction had 6 bases not matched to a gene; V was cut back by 2 bases and J by 4 bases. This CDR3 contains 16 residues. Germline loops: CDR1 ENHRY, CDR2 SYGVKD.

CDR3 in DNA: TGTGCCAGCAGTCTCCCAGGGAGGGTGAACACTGAAGCTTTCTTT. This encodes CASSLPGRVNTEAFF. The chain joins TRBV6-5 to TRBJ1-1; possibly TRBD1 for D (5 bases). The CDR3 length is 15 residues. The ends were cut back, 5 bases at V and 0 bases at J, with 13 bases in the middle. Germline V gene data show CDR1 as MNHEY and CDR2 as SVGAGI.

In DNA, the CDR3 is TGTGCCATCAGTGGGCTAGCGGAACACAATGAGCAGTTCTTC. Translating it yields CAISGLAEHNEQFF. The genes are TRBV10-3 and TRBJ2-1; TRBD2 matches at 7 bases. The germline CDR1 and CDR2 sequences are ENHRY and SYGVKD. There are 14 residues in the CDR3. V lost 4 bases and J lost 5; bases outside the gene matches: 5.

The genes are TRBV27 and TRBJ1-6, with 9 bases matching TRBD1. The CDR3 has 15 residues. V was pared by 3 bases and J by 7 bases, with 4 bases of the junction left unmatched. Looked up from germline, CDR1 is MNHEY and CDR2 is SMNVEV (reference sequence). The CDR3 protein is CASSFRTGDNSPLHF. As DNA, the CDR3 is TGTGCCAGCAGTTTCCGGACAGGGGACAATTCACCCCTCCACTTT.

The J gene is TRBJ1-1, the V gene TRBV5-1; D is undetermined. The CDR3 totals 14 residues. V dropped 0 bases and J dropped 2 bases, with 8 bases sitting between them. Germline V gene lookup returns CDR1 SGHRS and CDR2 YFSETQ. For the CDR3, the DNA is TGCGCCAGCAGCTTGGCTCCAGGAAACACTGAAGCTTTCTTT. Translated, it gives CASSLAPGNTEAFF.

The chain combines TRBV4-2 with TRBJ2-7; 10 bases agree with TRBD2. Germline V gene lookup returns CDR1 LGHNA and CDR2 YNFKEQ. Trimming cost V 0 bases and J 2 bases; bases outside gene matches: 4. This CDR3 is built from 16 residues. DNA for the CDR3: TGTGCCAGCAGCCAAGAAGTAGCGGGGGGACCCTACGAGCAGTACTTC. This encodes CASSQEVAGGPYEQYF.

The rearrangement links TRBV4-2 to TRBJ2-3, with a tentative D call TRBD1 (5 bases). Trimming shortened V by 4 bases and J by 5 bases, and 19 bases separated the two germline ends. This CDR3 has 16 amino acids. Germline V lookup: CDR1 LGHNA, CDR2 YNFKEQ. DNA of the CDR3: TGTGCCAGCAGCCTGGGCAGGGAAGATCGCGGAGATACGCAGTATTTT. This codes for CASSLGREDRGDTQYF.

This clone was seen only once. V and J are TRBV27 and TRBJ1-1; D might be TRBD1 (6 bases). Deletions cut 4 bases from V and 7 bases from J, with 19 bases between. Germline-derived CDR1 and CDR2 are MNHEY and SMNVEV (reference sequence). This CDR3 has 15 amino acids. CDR3 bases: TGTGCCAGCAGTTCCCTCGGCGGGGGGCAGGGTGAAGCTTTCTTT. It specifies CASSSLGGGQGEAFF.

The chain is built from TRBV4-1 and TRBJ1-4; TRBD1 is a possible D gene (6 bases). The CDR3 consists of 16 residues. V was cut by 0 bases and J by 10 bases, with 18 bases left in between. Looked up from germline, CDR1 is MGHRA and CDR2 is YSYEKL. Here the CDR3 DNA reads TGCGCCAGCAGCCAAGATGGCGGGGGGCGGGAAGGAAAACTGTTTTTT. Translated, it gives CASSQDGGGREGKLFF.

The chain recombines TRBV19 with TRBJ1-2; a possible D gene is TRBD1 (5 bases). V lost 8 bases and J 4 bases, leaving 17 bases between the germline ends. This CDR3 spans 14 amino acids. Germline loops: CDR1 LNHDA, CDR2 SQIVND (reference sequence). CDR3 sequence (DNA): TGTGCCAGTTCGACAGTAGGACGTAGCTATGGCTACACCTTC. This encodes CASSTVGRSYGYTF.

J is TRBJ2-2 and V is TRBV4-2; 7 bases agree with TRBD1. After removal of 7 bases from V and 1 base from J, the junction contained 3 bases not matched to a gene. The CDR3 length is 14 residues. Germline V gene lookup returns CDR1 LGHNA and CDR2 YNFKEQ. CDR3 bases: TGTGCCAGCAACCGACAGGGGAACACCGGGGAGCTGTTTTTT. This gives the protein CASNRQGNTGELFF.

The chain is built from TRBV5-1 and TRBJ1-1; D not resolved. The CDR3 contains 14 residues. The V and J ends lost 0 bases and 0 bases respectively, with 6 bases between them. CDR1 and CDR2 from the germline V gene are SGHRS and YFSETQ. The CDR3 here is CASSLGYMNTEAFF. DNA of the CDR3: TGCGCCAGCAGCTTGGGATACATGAACACTGAAGCTTTCTTT.

The chain combines TRBV12-2 with TRBJ1-5; the D call of TRBD1 is as the table states it, not checked on the DNA. TRBV12-2 is noted as a pseudogene. The CDR3 is 18 residues long. This chain's CDR3 is CASRLMYQDREDNQPQHF. The CDR3 nucleotides read TGTGCAAGTCGCTTAATGTACCAGGACAGGGAGGACAATCAGCCCCAGCATTTT.

The rearrangement uses TRBV19 and TRBJ1-2, with D tentatively TRBD1 (5 bases). Looked up from germline, CDR1 is LNHDA and CDR2 is SQIVND (reference sequence). The V end lost 3 bases, the J end lost 4 bases, and 12 bases lay between the germline ends. The CDR3 is 14 amino acids. CDR3 DNA sequence: TGTGCCAGTAGTATTGTGGGGCCCGCCTATGGCTACACCTTC. This sequence encodes CASSIVGPAYGYTF. The full variable domain, rest sourced from reference TRBV19 and TRBJ1-2, is DGGITQSPKYLFRKEGQNVTLSCEQNLNHDAMYWYRQDPGQGLRLIYYSQIVNDFQKGDIAEGYSVSREKKESFPLTVTSAQKNPTAFYLCASSIVGPAYGYTFGSGTRLTVV.

This chain uses TRBV30 with TRBJ1-2; a possible D gene is TRBD1 (5 bases). The V and J ends lost 4 bases and 5 bases respectively, with 14 bases between them. Germline V gene sequence: CDR1 GTSNPN, CDR2 SVGIG (reference sequence). The CDR3 runs to 13 residues. This CDR3 reads CAWTTGGGYGYTF. The DNA for the CDR3 is TGTGCCTGGACCACGGGGGGAGGGTATGGCTACACCTTC. Complete variable domain (other parts from reference TRBV30 and TRBJ1-2): SQTIHQWPATLVQPVGSPLSLECTVEGTSNPNLYWYRQAAGRGLQLLFYSVGIGQISSEVPQNLSASRPQDRQFILSSKKLLLSDSGFYLCAWTTGGGYGYTFGSGTRLTVV.

This chain uses TRBV9 with TRBJ2-3, with 10 bases identical to TRBD2. Germline V gives CDR1 SGDLS, CDR2 YYNGEE. The CDR3 covers 16 residues. Trimming removed 4 bases from V and 4 bases from J; junction bases left unmatched: 9. The CDR3 is CASSSQAGGPSDTQYF. CDR3 DNA sequence: TGTGCCAGCAGCTCCCAAGCGGGGGGGCCCTCAGATACGCAGTATTTT.

This rearrangement joins TRBV11-2 to TRBJ1-1; 7 bases match TRBD1. The CDR3 consists of 15 residues. Germline trimming cut 5 bases from V and 1 base from J; bases unmatched to any gene: 7. Germline V gene lookup returns CDR1 SGHAT and CDR2 FQNNGV. CDR3 region: CASSGPDRKNTEAFF. The CDR3, as DNA: TGTGCCAGCAGCGGACCGGACAGGAAGAACACTGAAGCTTTCTTT.

V gene TRBV2 combines with J gene TRBJ2-3, with a possible D match to TRBD2 (6 bases). The V end lost 4 bases, the J end lost 0 bases, and 8 bases lay between the germline ends. The CDR3 is 14 amino acids. Germline V gene lookup returns CDR1 SNHLY and CDR2 FYNNEI. The CDR3 reads CASSVGGSTDTQYF. The DNA for the CDR3 is TGTGCCAGCAGTGTGGGAGGTAGCACAGATACGCAGTATTTT. Combining the CDR3 with reference TRBV2 and TRBJ2-3 gives the whole variable domain EPEVTQTPSHQVTQMGQEVILRCVPISNHLYFYWYRQILGQKVEFLVSFYNNEISEKSEIFDDQFSVERPDGSNFTLKIRSTKLEDSAMYFCASSVGGSTDTQYFGPGTRLTVL.

The chain combines TRBV4-3 with TRBJ2-1; 8 nucleotides align to TRBD2. Germline V CDR1 and CDR2: LGHNA, YSLEER. This CDR3 is 20 amino acids long. V dropped 0 bases and J dropped 0; count of bases not matched to a gene: 13. The CDR3 protein is CASSQESLAGGGYSYNEQFF. CDR3 nucleotide sequence: TGCGCCAGCAGCCAAGAGTCCCTTGCGGGCGGGGGGTACTCCTACAATGAGCAGTTCTTC.

This clone came up a few times. This sequence joins TRBV5-4 and TRBJ1-6; the match to TRBD1 covers 9 bases. Germline loops: CDR1 SGHNT, CDR2 YYREEE (reference sequence). This CDR3 has 17 amino acids. The trim removed 3 bases at V and 4 bases at J, leaving 8 bases unmatched. Here the CDR3 reads CASSSTGQGIYNSPLHF. CDR3 sequence (DNA): TGTGCCAGCAGCTCGACCGGACAGGGGATTTATAATTCACCCCTCCACTTT.

The chain recombines TRBV2 with TRBJ1-5, with 8 bases fitting TRBD1. The V and J ends lost 4 bases and 6 bases, in that order; junction bases with no gene match: 5. The CDR3 totals 14 residues. CDR1 is SNHLY and CDR2 is FYNNEI in the germline V gene. The CDR3 DNA sequence: TGTGCCAGCAGTGTACAGGGGGGCGGTCAGCCCCAGCATTTT. As protein: CASSVQGGGQPQHF.

This clone has just one count. This chain connects TRBV28 to TRBJ1-2, with 8 bases fitting TRBD1. V trimming: 6 bases; J trimming: 0 bases; junction bases outside the gene matches: 12. From germline, CDR1 is MDHEN and CDR2 SYDVKM. The CDR3 is 17 amino acids. The CDR3, as DNA: TGTGCCAGCAGACCGTCTATAACAGGGGGGCCTAACTATGGCTACACCTTC. Amino acid sequence: CASRPSITGGPNYGYTF.

The chain couples TRBV9 to TRBJ2-3, with D perhaps matching TRBD2 (6 bases). The length of the CDR3 is 15 residues. V was clipped by 4 bases and J by 5 bases, with 17 bases between them. Germline CDR1 is SGDLS and CDR2 is YYNGEE. CDR3 DNA sequence: TGTGCCAGCAGCCTCCCGACTAGTGTGCTAGATACGCAGTATTTT. Its protein product is CASSLPTSVLDTQYF.

The chain is built from TRBV5-6 and TRBJ2-3; 10 nucleotides agree with TRBD1. The CDR3 spans 18 residues. Germline trimming cut 2 bases from V and 2 bases from J; bases unmatched to any gene: 11. Germline V gives CDR1 SGHDT, CDR2 YYEEEE. Written as DNA, the CDR3 is TGTGCCAGCAGCTTTAGACTCGGGACAGGGGCCCACACAGATACGCAGTATTTT. Its translation: CASSFRLGTGAHTDTQYF.

The rearrangement uses TRBV25-1 and TRBJ2-7, with D unresolved. V shed 2 bases and J shed 8 bases, with 13 bases lying between them. This CDR3 spans 13 amino acids. Germline lookup yields CDR1 MGHDK and CDR2 SYGVNS. The CDR3 loop is CASSENHRVKQYF. The CDR3 region has the DNA TGTGCCAGCAGTGAAAATCATCGGGTTAAGCAGTACTTC.

The J gene is TRBJ2-5, the V gene TRBV18, with 9 bases that match TRBD1. V shed 4 bases and J 4 bases; nucleotides not matched to a gene: 4. Per the germline V gene, CDR1 is KGHSH and CDR2 is LQKENI. The CDR3 totals 14 residues. The CDR3 region is CASSLTGGSETQYF. CDR3 sequence (DNA): TGTGCCAGCTCACTTACAGGGGGCTCAGAGACCCAGTACTTC.

By share, this clone ranks as medium-sized. This chain joins TRBV6-5 and TRBJ2-1, with TRBD2 identical over 9 bases. CDR3 length equals 14 residues. CDR1 is MNHEY, CDR2 SVGAGI, per germline. The V segment lost 2 bases and the J segment 8 bases; nucleotides outside the gene matches: 4. DNA for the CDR3: TGTGCCAGCAGTTACCGGCGGGGGGGTTATGAGCAGTTCTTC. Residues: CASSYRRGGYEQFF.